A single TCR beta chain is shown here with its context. Its specificity is not known. Cultured CD4+ T-cell DNA underwent Oncomine TCR Beta short-read sequencing. Using its own MiXCR run on the PCR reads, TCRdb lists one record per CDR3 protein. The sample includes fewer than 9,500 distinct CDR3 sequences, under 55% of them seen just once. The data stem from a study of vaccination and CD4 T cells after COVID-19. On the study more broadly: Culture controls were given either a CEFX pool, an HIV-1 Nef pool, or no peptide.

From germline, CDR1 is LNHDA and CDR2 SQIVND (reference sequence). The CDR3 spans 14 residues. V shed 5 bases and J shed 2 bases, with 10 bases lying between them. Regarding treatment: 10-day PBMC culture with coronavirus spike peptide pools or control peptides (ViraFEST assay). Prior to the COVID-19 pandemic (2011-2018), the unexposed donor's CD4+ T cells were collected. What was sequenced was CD4+ T cells from blood, cultured in vitro. This sequence joins TRBV19 and TRBJ1-5, with D perhaps matching TRBD1 (6 bases). The clonotype was recovered from a human donor in good health. The CDR3 DNA sequence: TGTGCCAGTAGTTTACCAGGGGGCAATCAGCCCCAGCATTTT. As protein: CASSLPGGNQPQHF.